This TCR beta chain was profiled in a study of shared clonotypes between healthy human individuals. Of note for this clone: The antigen is unknown.

The study drew all its donors from Caucasian adults living in Nashville, Tennessee. Overall study findings and caveats: Lower generation probabilities were found for non-shared clonotypes than for those shared by all four donors.

V was clipped by 2 bases and J by 0 bases, with 7 bases between them. The length of the CDR3 is 14 residues. Germline V gene lookup returns CDR1 SGHTA and CDR2 FQGNSA. This table comes from immunoSEQ multiplex PCR, and its TCRdb copy is limited to in-frame clones, with some not included. The table has around 350,000 clones, more than 60% seen once. The chain couples TRBV7-2 to TRBJ1-2; D unresolved. This sequence originates from a man in his thirties or forties in good health. The sequenced material came from memory CD4+ T cells sorted from blood. Subset in this sample: CD45RA-negative fraction. This CDR3 is CASSLNPANYGYTF. The CDR3 DNA reads TGTGCCAGCAGCTTAAACCCAGCTAACTATGGCTACACCTTC. Variable domain in full (rest from reference TRBV7-2 and TRBJ1-2): GAGVSQSPSNKVTEKGKDVELRCDPISGHTALYWYRQSLGQGLEFLIYFQGNSAPDKSGLPSDRFSAERTGGSVSTLTIQRTQQEDSAVYLCASSLNPANYGYTFGSGTRLTVV.